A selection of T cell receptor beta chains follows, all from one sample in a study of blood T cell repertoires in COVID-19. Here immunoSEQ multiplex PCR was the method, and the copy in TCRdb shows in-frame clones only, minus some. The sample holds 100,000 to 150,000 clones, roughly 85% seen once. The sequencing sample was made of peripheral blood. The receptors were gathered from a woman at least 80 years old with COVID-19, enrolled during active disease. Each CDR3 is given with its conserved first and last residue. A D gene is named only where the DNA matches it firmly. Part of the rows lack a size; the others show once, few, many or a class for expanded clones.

DNA: TGCAGTGCTAGTTTGAGCAGGGCCTATGGCTACACCTTC
CDR3: CSASLSRAYGYTF
D: NA
V: TRBV20-1
size: NA
J: TRBJ1-2

DNA: TGTGCCAGTAGTAAGCGGGACAAGAACACTGAAGCTTTCTTT
CDR3: CASSKRDKNTEAFF
D: NA
V: TRBV19
size: NA
J: TRBJ1-1

DNA: TGTGCCAGCAGCTCCCCGGGGAGCACAGATACGCAGTATTTT
CDR3: CASSSPGSTDTQYF
D: NA
V: TRBV7-3
size: NA
J: TRBJ2-3

DNA: TGTGCCAGCAGTCCCACTAGCGGGAGAACCTACGAGCAGTACTTC
CDR3: CASSPTSGRTYEQYF
D: TRBD2
V: TRBV6-2/TRBV6-3
size: NA
J: TRBJ2-7

DNA: TGTGCCAGCAGCGTGAAAGCGGGAGATCCCACAGATACGCAGTATTTT
CDR3: CASSVKAGDPTDTQYF
D: TRBD2
V: TRBV9
size: NA
J: TRBJ2-3

DNA: TGTGCCAACCGACGGGACACTGAAGCTTTCTTT
CDR3: CANRRDTEAFF
D: NA
V: TRBV12-3/TRBV12-4
size: NA
J: TRBJ1-1

DNA: TGTGCCAGCAGTTTAGAGACATTGAACACTGAAGCTTTCTTT
CDR3: CASSLETLNTEAFF
D: NA
V: TRBV27
size: NA
J: TRBJ1-1

DNA: TGTGCCAGCACCTTTAACCGGGGCTACGAGCAGTACTTC
CDR3: CASTFNRGYEQYF
D: NA
V: TRBV28
size: NA
J: TRBJ2-7

DNA: TGTGCCAGTAGATCGACAGGGCCCAGCAAGTACGAGCAGTACTTC
CDR3: CASRSTGPSKYEQYF
D: TRBD1
V: TRBV19
size: NA
J: TRBJ2-7

DNA: TGCAGTGCTGCAACAAAAGATACGCAGTATTTT
CDR3: CSAATKDTQYF
D: NA
V: TRBV20-1
size: NA
J: TRBJ2-3

DNA: TGTGCCAGCAGTGAGGGACTAGCGGGACGCAATGAGCAGTTCTTC
CDR3: CASSEGLAGRNEQFF
D: TRBD2
V: TRBV25-1
size: NA
J: TRBJ2-1

DNA: TGTGCCAGTAGTGTCAGTCCCAGGGGATCCTACGAGCAGTACTTC
CDR3: CASSVSPRGSYEQYF
D: NA
V: TRBV19
size: NA
J: TRBJ2-7

DNA: TGTGCCAGCAAGCGAAACCCGGGACAGCATATAGACCCCTACGAGCAGTACTTC
CDR3: CASKRNPGQHIDPYEQYF
D: TRBD1
V: TRBV28
size: NA
J: TRBJ2-7

DNA: TGTGCCAGCAGACAGGGAAAGGGATTAAGTCAGCCCCAGCATTTT
CDR3: CASRQGKGLSQPQHF
D: NA
V: TRBV6-5
size: NA
J: TRBJ1-5

DNA: TGTGCCAGCAGCTTCGCAGGCGATGAAGCTTTCTTT
CDR3: CASSFAGDEAFF
D: NA
V: TRBV11-1
size: NA
J: TRBJ1-1

DNA: TGTGCCAGCAGCCTACAGGGGGGAAGCTCTGGAAACACCATATATTTT
CDR3: CASSLQGGSSGNTIYF
D: TRBD1
V: TRBV3-1/TRBV3-2
size: NA
J: TRBJ1-3

DNA: TGCAGCGTTGAAAAACTAGTCTCCGGGGAGCTGTTTTTT
CDR3: CSVEKLVSGELFF
D: NA
V: TRBV29-1
size: NA
J: TRBJ2-2

DNA: TGTGCCAGCTACGGGTACACTGGGAATTCACCCCTCCACTTT
CDR3: CASYGYTGNSPLHF
D: NA
V: TRBV5-8
size: NA
J: TRBJ1-6

DNA: TGTGCCGGGGGACAGGGGGGAAGCAATCAGCCCCAGCATTTT
CDR3: CAGGQGGSNQPQHF
D: TRBD1
V: TRBV7-9
size: once
J: TRBJ1-5

DNA: TGTGCCAGCAGCCAAGATCGAGAGGATGGCTACACCTTC
CDR3: CASSQDREDGYTF
D: NA
V: TRBV3-1/TRBV3-2
size: NA
J: TRBJ1-2

DNA: TGCGCCAGCAGCTTGGGTGGGTGGAGCGACGAGCAGTACTTC
CDR3: CASSLGGWSDEQYF
D: NA
V: TRBV5-1
size: NA
J: TRBJ2-7

DNA: TGCGCCAGCAGCTTGACTGCCGGGGGGGGCTACGAGCAGTACTTC
CDR3: CASSLTAGGGYEQYF
D: TRBD2
V: TRBV5-1
size: NA
J: TRBJ2-7